This entry describes one TCR beta chain. Its target is not known. These data are taken from a study of OX40 agonist ivuxolimab in advanced cancers. Overall study context: There were three patients with partial responses, one having hepatocellular carcinoma and two cutaneous melanoma. Findings and caveats of the study: Dosing at 0.1 to 3.0 mg/kg was accompanied by clonal expansion of CD4+ and CD8+ blood T cells by week 6.

The protocol was immunoSEQ multiplex PCR, while the TCRdb copy is restricted to in-frame clones and leaves out a portion. This table holds some 99,000 clones, 70% to 90% found once. The germline CDR1 and CDR2 sequences are KGHSH and LQKENI. CDR3 size: 13 residues. Trimming left V 1 base short and J 10 bases short, with 13 bases between. The investigators sampled blood at baseline, at cycle 4 day 1, and at cycle 7 day 1. This specimen consisted of CD4+ or CD8+ T cells sorted from blood, obtained in a trial of the OX40 agonist ivuxolimab. The clonotype comes from an adult with an advanced solid tumor such as melanoma, head and neck, liver or kidney cancer. V is TRBV18 and J is TRBJ2-5; no clear D gene. The CDR3 region has the DNA TGTGCCAGCTCACCACAAGACTCCTCAAACCAGTACTTC. This encodes CASSPQDSSNQYF. Full variable domain (outside the CDR3, taken from reference TRBV18 and TRBJ2-5): NAGVMQNPRHLVRRRGQEARLRCSPMKGHSHVYWYRQLPEEGLKFMVYLQKENIIDESGMPKERFSAEFPKEGPSILRIQQVVRGDSAAYFCASSPQDSSNQYFGPGTRLLVL.